This TCR beta chain was observed in a study of blood T cells in healthy people across ages. Study-wide points: The study could not conclusively compare naive and antigen-experienced cells, given its unsorted PBMCs.

A second PCR, run for roughly 7 to 12 cycles, used a sample-barcoded 5' primer plus a J-beta primer mix. TCRdb redid the calling of the 5' RACE reads with MiXCR, one entry per CDR3 protein. The sample holds about 400,000 distinct CDR3 sequences, approximately 51% seen once. Concerning this clonotype itself: The antigen remains undetermined.

CDR3 size: 14 residues. Germline CDR1 SGHRS, CDR2 YFSETQ. Trimming took 4 bases from V and 7 from J; bases not matched to a gene: 6. The sequencing input was blood. The origin of this receptor is a man aged 55 to 70 in good health. The chain couples TRBV5-1 to TRBJ1-2; 11 bases agree with TRBD1. CDR3 residues: CASSEGQGVAGYTF. The CDR3 DNA reads TGCGCCAGCAGCGAGGGACAGGGGGTCGCTGGCTACACCTTC.